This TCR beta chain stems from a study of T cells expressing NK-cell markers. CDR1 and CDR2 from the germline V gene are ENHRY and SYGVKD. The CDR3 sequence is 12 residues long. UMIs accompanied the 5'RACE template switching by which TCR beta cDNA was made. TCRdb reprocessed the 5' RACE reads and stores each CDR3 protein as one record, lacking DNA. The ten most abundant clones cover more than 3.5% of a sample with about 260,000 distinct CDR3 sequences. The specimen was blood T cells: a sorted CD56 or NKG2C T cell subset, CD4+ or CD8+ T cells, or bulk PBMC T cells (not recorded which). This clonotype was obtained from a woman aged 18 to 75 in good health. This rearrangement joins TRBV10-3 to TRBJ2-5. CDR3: CAISEFRETQYF.